Listed below are T cell receptor beta chains from one sample, sequenced in a study of cytomegalovirus exposure and HLA in healthy donors. Clones were sequenced by immunoSEQ multiplex PCR, and TCRdb holds only the in-frame ones, with some missing. The data hold more than 150,000 clones, with about 80% observed a single time. Sequencing used PBMCs. Source of these receptors: a woman aged 25 to 39 in good health and CMV-seronegative. CDR3s include the opening cysteine and the closing phenylalanine or tryptophan. Fields, in order: V gene, J gene, clone size, D gene, CDR3 DNA, CDR3 protein. D genes are given only for firm matches. Some rows mark clone size as missing; the rest say once, few, many or name a class of expanded clone.

TRBV6-4	TRBJ2-5	-	-	TGTGCCAGCAGCCTACAGATCCAAGAGACCCAGTACTTC	CASSLQIQETQYF
TRBV27	TRBJ2-2	-	TRBD2	TGTGCCAGCAGTCTCGGGACTAGCGGGGACACCGGGGAGCTGTTTTTT	CASSLGTSGDTGELFF
TRBV5-4	TRBJ1-3	few	-	TGTGCCAGCAGCTTCGGGGGGGCTGGAAACACCATATATTTT	CASSFGGAGNTIYF
TRBV9	TRBJ1-3	-	-	TGTGCCAGCAGCGTTATCCCGGACAGAGTCTCTGGAAACACCATATATTTT	CASSVIPDRVSGNTIYF
TRBV15	TRBJ2-3	-	TRBD1	TGTGCCACCAGCAGAGATCTGAGAATGGGGACAGGGGGGGATACGCAGTATTTT	CATSRDLRMGTGGDTQYF
TRBV28	TRBJ1-2	-	-	TGTGCCAGCAGTTCCAGGGGATGGGGCTACACCTTC	CASSSRGWGYTF
TRBV5-1	TRBJ2-3	-	-	TGCGCCAGCAGAGTTCTCGGGGATACCACAGATACGCAGTATTTT	CASRVLGDTTDTQYF
TRBV7-2	TRBJ2-3	-	-	TGTGCCAGCAGCTTAATACGGGGCACAGATACGCAGTATTTT	CASSLIRGTDTQYF
TRBV7-9	TRBJ2-5	-	TRBD2	TGTGCCAGCAGCTTTCGGGGGGGCTCACAAGAGACCCAGTACTTC	CASSFRGGSQETQYF
TRBV2	TRBJ1-4	-	TRBD1	TGTGCCAGCAGACACGGACAGGCCCTCAATGAAAAACTGTTTTTT	CASRHGQALNEKLFF
TRBV5-1	TRBJ1-4	-	-	TGCGCCAGCAGCTTAACCGGGGGATATGAAAAACTGTTTTTT	CASSLTGGYEKLFF
TRBV7-2	TRBJ2-4	-	TRBD2	TGTGCCAGCAGCTTAGTGGCTAGCGGTGGAAACAGTCAGTACTTC	CASSLVASGGNSQYF
TRBV28	TRBJ2-1	-	-	TGTGCCAGCATTTCAGGCGGGATGAGCGGATACAATGAGCAGTTCTTC	CASISGGMSGYNEQFF
TRBV7-2	TRBJ1-5	-	-	TGTGCCAGCAGCTTAGATTCCCCGTATAGCAATCAGCCCCAGCATTTT	CASSLDSPYSNQPQHF
TRBV11-2	TRBJ2-5	-	TRBD2	TGTGCCAGCAGCTACACTAGCGGGAGAGAGACCCAGTACTTC	CASSYTSGRETQYF
TRBV7-9	TRBJ1-6	-	-	TGTGCCAGCAGCTCAGGGACTTTCAAAGGGCCTAACTATAATTCACCCCTCCACTTT	CASSSGTFKGPNYNSPLHF
TRBV9	TRBJ2-5	-	TRBD2	TGTGCCAGCAGCTCCGGGACTAGCGGCCGCCAAGAGACCCAGTACTTC	CASSSGTSGRQETQYF
TRBV5-1	TRBJ2-3	-	-	TGCGCCAGCAGCTTGGTAGGAGAAATCACAGATACGCAGTATTTT	CASSLVGEITDTQYF
TRBV18	TRBJ2-1	-	TRBD2	TGTGCCAGCTCCCCACAGGGATCCCTAGCGGGCCGGAACAATGAGCAGTTCTTC	CASSPQGSLAGRNNEQFF
TRBV6-4	TRBJ2-3	-	-	TGTGCCAGCATACGGCGGACAGATACGCAGTATTTT	CASIRRTDTQYF